This T cell receptor beta chain was identified in a study of beta chain features in type 1 diabetes. Points from the study as a whole: Patients showed naive, central memory and Treg TCRB repertoires that appeared more similar than those of healthy donors. TCRB CDR3s were moderately but significantly shorter in Type 1 diabetes patients in all four CD4+ subsets.

Each sorted fraction was over 98% pure. V was clipped by 6 bases and J by 8 bases, with 13 bases between them. The germline gives CDR1 MNHNS, CDR2 SASEGT. The CDR3 extends over 12 amino acids. This clone was counted only a few times. Its antigen is not known. Isolated RNA was reverse transcribed in full, so expressed TCRB transcripts were sequenced. Profiling relied on immunoSEQ multiplex PCR, and the TCRdb table lists in-frame clones only, not all of them. The sample carries 400,000 or so clones, over 8.5% recorded once. What was sequenced was central memory CD4+ T cells from blood. The chain uses TRBV6-1 and TRBJ1-2; D is ambiguous. The TCR sequence derives from a man aged 25 to 40 with type 1 diabetes. The CDR3 sequence is CASSYAPRGYTF. CDR3 DNA: TGTGCCAGCAGCTACGCACCAAGGGGCTACACCTTC.